The source of this T cell receptor (beta chain) is a study of blood T cell repertoires in COVID-19. TCRdb keeps only in-frame clones here, not all; method: immunoSEQ multiplex PCR. This table has 200,000 to 250,000 clones, approximately 85% appearing once. The CDR3 is 15 residues long. The V gene's germline CDR1 is SEHNR and CDR2 FQNEAQ (reference sequence). V was pared by 4 bases and J by 11 bases, with 13 bases of the junction left unmatched. V is TRBV7-9 and J is TRBJ1-5; 8 bases fit TRBD1. The TCR was taken from a woman aged 70-85 years with COVID-19, enrolled during active disease. Sequenced: peripheral blood. Here the CDR3 reads CASSSSRGPLKTQHF. In nucleotides, the CDR3 is TGTGCCAGCAGCTCATCCAGGGGGCCCCTCAAGACCCAGCATTTT.